The subject of this entry is one TCR beta chain. Its cognate antigen is unknown. This CDR3 has 11 amino acids. CDR1 is GTSNPN, CDR2 SVGIG, per germline (reference sequence). V was trimmed by 8 bases and J by 7 bases, leaving 12 bases between them. Here immunoSEQ multiplex PCR was the method, and the copy in TCRdb shows in-frame clones only, minus some. The sample holds about 140,000 clones, more than 75% seen once. The sample belongs to a study of cytotoxic CD8 clonotypes in ibrutinib-treated CLL. Study-wide findings and caveats: Rare overall, public clonotypes shrank or held steady under therapy.

This chain uses TRBV30 with TRBJ1-5; D perhaps matches TRBD1 (5 bases). The sample consisted of PBMCs, taken after 36 months of ibrutinib treatment. This TCR derives from a human donor with chronic lymphocytic leukemia. The CDR3 is CAGGVNQPQHF. In DNA form, the CDR3 reads TGTGCCGGGGGAGTGAACCAGCCCCAGCATTTT.